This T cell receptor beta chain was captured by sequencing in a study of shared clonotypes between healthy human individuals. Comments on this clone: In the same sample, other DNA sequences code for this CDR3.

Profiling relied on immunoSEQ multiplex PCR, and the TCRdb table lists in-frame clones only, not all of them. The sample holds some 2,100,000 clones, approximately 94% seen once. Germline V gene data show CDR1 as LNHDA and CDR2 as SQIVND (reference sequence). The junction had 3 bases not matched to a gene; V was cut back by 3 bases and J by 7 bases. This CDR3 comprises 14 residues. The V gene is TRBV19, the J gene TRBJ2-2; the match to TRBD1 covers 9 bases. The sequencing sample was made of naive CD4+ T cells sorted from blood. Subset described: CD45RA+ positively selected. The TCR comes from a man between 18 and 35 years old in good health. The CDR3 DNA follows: TGTGCCAGTAGTATCGACAGGGGGAGCGGGGAGCTGTTTTTT. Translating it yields CASSIDRGSGELFF.